This T cell receptor (beta chain) emerged from a study of T cell clusters in autoimmune cytopenias. In the study overall: A median of around 50,000 TRB reads per sample yielded a median around 2,000 distinct clonotypes. Study-level findings and limits: Physiological T cell clusters of healthy donors were apparently absent in primary autoimmune cytopenia patients. The cluster-lack signature was not seen for secondary cytopenia versus chronic lymphocytic leukemia. TRB repertoire shifts in secondary cytopenia and chronic lymphocytic leukemia mostly reflected lymphoma, not autoimmunity.

Comment on this clonotype: Its target is not known.

Each sample's input was about 250 ng genomic DNA, 35,000 to 40,000 genome equivalents. This CDR3 region has 14 residues. Germline V gene sequence: CDR1 SGHRS, CDR2 YFSETQ. One tube held mixed TRB-A and TRB-B primer pools for touch-down PCR. From the multiplex PCR reads, TCRdb lists one entry per CDR3 protein and no DNA. Seen in this sample are about 2,200 distinct CDR3 sequences; the ten most common clones hold about 80%. This clonotype was sampled from a human donor with an autoimmune cytopenia or autoimmune hepatitis (not recorded which). V usage is TRBV5-1 and J usage is TRBJ2-1; TCRdb reports TRBD2, a call that lacks DNA to check it against. The sequencing input was peripheral blood. The CDR3 loop reads CASSLVAGGNEQFF.